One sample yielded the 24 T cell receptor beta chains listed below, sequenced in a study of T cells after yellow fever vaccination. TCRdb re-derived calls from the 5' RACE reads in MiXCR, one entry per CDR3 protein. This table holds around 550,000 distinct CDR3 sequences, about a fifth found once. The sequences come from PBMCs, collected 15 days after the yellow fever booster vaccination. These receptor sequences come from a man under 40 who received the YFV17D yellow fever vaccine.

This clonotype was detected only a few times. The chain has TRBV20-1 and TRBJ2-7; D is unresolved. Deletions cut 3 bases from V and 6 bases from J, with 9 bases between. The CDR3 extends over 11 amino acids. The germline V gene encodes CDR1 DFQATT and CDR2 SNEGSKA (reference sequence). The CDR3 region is CSASRQTEQYF. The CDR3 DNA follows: TGCAGTGCTAGTAGGCAAACCGAGCAGTACTTC.

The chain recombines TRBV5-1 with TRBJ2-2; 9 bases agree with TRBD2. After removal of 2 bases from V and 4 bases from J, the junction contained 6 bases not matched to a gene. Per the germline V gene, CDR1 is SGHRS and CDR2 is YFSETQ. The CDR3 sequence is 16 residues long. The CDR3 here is CASSLSAAGGTGELFF. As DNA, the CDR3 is TGCGCCAGCAGCTTAAGTGCAGCGGGAGGCACCGGGGAGCTGTTTTTT. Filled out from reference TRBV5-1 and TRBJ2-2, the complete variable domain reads KAGVTQTPRYLIKTRGQQVTLSCSPISGHRSVSWYQQTPGQGLQFLFEYFSETQRNKGNFPGRFSGRQFSNSRSEMNVSTLELGDSALYLCASSLSAAGGTGELFFGEGSRLTVL.

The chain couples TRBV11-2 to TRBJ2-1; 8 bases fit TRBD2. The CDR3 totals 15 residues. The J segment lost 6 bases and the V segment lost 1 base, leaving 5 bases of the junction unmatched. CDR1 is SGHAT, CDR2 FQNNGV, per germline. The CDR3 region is CASSLAAGGINEQFF. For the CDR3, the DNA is TGTGCCAGCAGCTTAGCGGCGGGAGGTATCAATGAGCAGTTCTTC.

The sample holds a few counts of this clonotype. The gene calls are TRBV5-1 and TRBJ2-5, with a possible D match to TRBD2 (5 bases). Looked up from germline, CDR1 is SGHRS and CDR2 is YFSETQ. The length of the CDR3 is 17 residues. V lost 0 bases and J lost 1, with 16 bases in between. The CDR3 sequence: CASSLGLVAGSQETQYF. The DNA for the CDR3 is TGCGCCAGCAGCTTGGGACTGGTCGCGGGCAGCCAAGAGACCCAGTACTTC.

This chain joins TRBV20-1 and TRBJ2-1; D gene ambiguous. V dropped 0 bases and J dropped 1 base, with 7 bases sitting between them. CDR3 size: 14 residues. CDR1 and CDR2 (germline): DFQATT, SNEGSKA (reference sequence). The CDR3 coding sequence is TGCAGTGCTAGAGATTTAGTATCCTACAATGAGCAGTTCTTC. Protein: CSARDLVSYNEQFF.

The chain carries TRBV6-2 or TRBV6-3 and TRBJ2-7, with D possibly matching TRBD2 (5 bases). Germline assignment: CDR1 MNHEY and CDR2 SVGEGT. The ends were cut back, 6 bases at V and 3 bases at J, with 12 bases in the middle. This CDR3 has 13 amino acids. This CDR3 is CASRKTGSYEQYF. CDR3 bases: TGTGCCAGCAGGAAAACGGGGAGCTACGAGCAGTACTTC.

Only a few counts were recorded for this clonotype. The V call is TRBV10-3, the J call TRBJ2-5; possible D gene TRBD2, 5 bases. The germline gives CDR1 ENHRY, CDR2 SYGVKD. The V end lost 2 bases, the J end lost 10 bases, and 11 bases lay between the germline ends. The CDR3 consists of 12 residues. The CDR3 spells CAISERLEDQYF. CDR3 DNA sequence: TGTGCCATCAGTGAGAGACTGGAGGACCAGTACTTC.

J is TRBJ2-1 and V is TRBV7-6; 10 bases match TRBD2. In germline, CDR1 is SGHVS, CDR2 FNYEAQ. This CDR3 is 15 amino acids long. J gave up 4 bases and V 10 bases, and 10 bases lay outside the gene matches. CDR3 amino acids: CATREAGGPYNEQFF. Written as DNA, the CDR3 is TGTGCCACCAGGGAAGCGGGAGGGCCGTACAATGAGCAGTTCTTC.

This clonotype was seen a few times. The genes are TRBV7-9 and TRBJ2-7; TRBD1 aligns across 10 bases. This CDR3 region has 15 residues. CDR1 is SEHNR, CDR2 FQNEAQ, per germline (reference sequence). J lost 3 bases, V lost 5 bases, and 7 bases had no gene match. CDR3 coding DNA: TGTGCCAGCAGCCCGCTGACAGGGGGCGTCTACGAGCAGTACTTC. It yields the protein CASSPLTGGVYEQYF.

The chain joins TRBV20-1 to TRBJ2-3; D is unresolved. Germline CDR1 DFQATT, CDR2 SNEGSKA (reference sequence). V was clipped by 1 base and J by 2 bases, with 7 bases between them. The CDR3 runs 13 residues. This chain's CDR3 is CSARGSPTDTQYF. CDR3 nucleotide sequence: TGCAGTGCTAGAGGGAGCCCCACAGATACGCAGTATTTT.

The DNA of the CDR3 is TGTGCCAGCACCCCCACTGACAGGGCCTCCTACGAGCAGTACTTC. Its translation: CASTPTDRASYEQYF. This sequence joins TRBV6-1 and TRBJ2-7; 7 positions match TRBD1. This CDR3 contains 15 residues. J gave up 0 bases and V 7 bases, and 9 bases lay outside the gene matches. In germline, CDR1 is MNHNS, CDR2 SASEGT.

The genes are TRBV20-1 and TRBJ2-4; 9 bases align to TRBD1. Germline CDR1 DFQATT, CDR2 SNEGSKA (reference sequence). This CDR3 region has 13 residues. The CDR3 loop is CSPFGTGINIQYF. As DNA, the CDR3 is TGCAGCCCCTTCGGGACAGGGATAAACATTCAGTACTTC.

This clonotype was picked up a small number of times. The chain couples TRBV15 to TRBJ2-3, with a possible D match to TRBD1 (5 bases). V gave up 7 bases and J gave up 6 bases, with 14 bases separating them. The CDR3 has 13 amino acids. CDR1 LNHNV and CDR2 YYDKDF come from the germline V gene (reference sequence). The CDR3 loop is CATKGLAPDTQYF. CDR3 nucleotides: TGTGCCACCAAGGGGCTCGCGCCGGATACGCAGTATTTT.

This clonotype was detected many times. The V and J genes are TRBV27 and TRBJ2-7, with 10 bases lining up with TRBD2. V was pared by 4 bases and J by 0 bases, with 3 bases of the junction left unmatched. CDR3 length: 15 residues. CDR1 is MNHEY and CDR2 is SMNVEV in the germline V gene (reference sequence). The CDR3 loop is CASSYASGSSYEQYF. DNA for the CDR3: TGTGCCAGCAGTTACGCTAGCGGGAGCTCCTACGAGCAGTACTTC.

The CDR3 sequence: CASSESSGTYTDTQYF. As DNA, the CDR3 is TGCGCCAGCAGTGAGTCTAGCGGGACCTACACAGATACGCAGTATTTT. The V gene is TRBV10-1, the J gene TRBJ2-3; 8 nucleotides match TRBD2. The CDR3 has 16 amino acids. The V gene end was trimmed by 0 bases and the J gene end by 2 bases; junction bases not matched to a gene: 4. Looked up from germline, CDR1 is WNHNN and CDR2 is SYGVQD (reference sequence).

The CDR3 DNA sequence: TGTGCCAGCTCACCACCAGGGAACGGCGGGGAGCTGTTTTTT. This translates into CASSPPGNGGELFF. This chain joins TRBV18 and TRBJ2-2; the D is unclear. The length of the CDR3 is 14 residues. Trimming removed 0 bases from V and 7 bases from J, with 9 bases in between. Germline-derived CDR1 and CDR2 are KGHSH and LQKENI.

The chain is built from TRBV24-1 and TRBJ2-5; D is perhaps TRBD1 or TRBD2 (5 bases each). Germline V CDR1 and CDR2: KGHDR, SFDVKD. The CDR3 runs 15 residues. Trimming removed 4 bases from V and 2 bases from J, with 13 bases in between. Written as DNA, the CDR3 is TGTGCCACCAGTGAGGGGACGGGAATACAAGAGACCCAGTACTTC. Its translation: CATSEGTGIQETQYF.

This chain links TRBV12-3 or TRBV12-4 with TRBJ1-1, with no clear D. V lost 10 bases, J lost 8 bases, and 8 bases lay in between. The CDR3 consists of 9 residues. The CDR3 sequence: CAMKGEAFF. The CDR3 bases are TGTGCCATGAAAGGGGAAGCTTTCTTT.

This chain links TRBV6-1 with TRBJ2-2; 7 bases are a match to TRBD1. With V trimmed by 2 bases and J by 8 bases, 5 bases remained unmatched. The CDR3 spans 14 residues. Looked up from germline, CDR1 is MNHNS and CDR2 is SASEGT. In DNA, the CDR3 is TGTGCCAGCAGTGAAACAGGGGAAACGGGGGAGCTGTTTTTT. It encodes CASSETGETGELFF.

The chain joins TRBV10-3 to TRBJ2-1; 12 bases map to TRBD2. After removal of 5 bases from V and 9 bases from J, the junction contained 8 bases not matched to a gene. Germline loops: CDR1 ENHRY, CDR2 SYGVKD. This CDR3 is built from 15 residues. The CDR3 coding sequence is TGTGCCATCAGTCCTCGGACTAGCGGGATCATTGAGCAGTTCTTC. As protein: CAISPRTSGIIEQFF.

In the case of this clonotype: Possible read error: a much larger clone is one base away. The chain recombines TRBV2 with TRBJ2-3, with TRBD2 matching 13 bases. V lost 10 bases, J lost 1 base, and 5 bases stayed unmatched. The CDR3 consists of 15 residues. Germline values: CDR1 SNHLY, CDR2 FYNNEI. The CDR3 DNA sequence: TGTGCCAACAGGGGACTAGCGGGGCGCACAGATACGCAGTATTTT. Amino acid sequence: CANRGLAGRTDTQYF.

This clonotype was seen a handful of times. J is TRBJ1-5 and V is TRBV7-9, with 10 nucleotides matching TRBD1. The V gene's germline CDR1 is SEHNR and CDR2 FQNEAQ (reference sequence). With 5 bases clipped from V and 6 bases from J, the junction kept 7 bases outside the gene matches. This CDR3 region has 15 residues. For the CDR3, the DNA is TGTGCCAGCAGCCCGGACAGGGGGGGACTTCAGCCCCAGCATTTT. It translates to CASSPDRGGLQPQHF.

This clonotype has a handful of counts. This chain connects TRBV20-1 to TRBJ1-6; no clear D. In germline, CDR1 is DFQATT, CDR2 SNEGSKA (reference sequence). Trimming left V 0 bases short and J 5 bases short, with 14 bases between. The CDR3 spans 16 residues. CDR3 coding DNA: TGCAGTGCTAGAGATCCCCGGGCGACGAATAATTCACCCCTCCACTTT. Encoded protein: CSARDPRATNNSPLHF.

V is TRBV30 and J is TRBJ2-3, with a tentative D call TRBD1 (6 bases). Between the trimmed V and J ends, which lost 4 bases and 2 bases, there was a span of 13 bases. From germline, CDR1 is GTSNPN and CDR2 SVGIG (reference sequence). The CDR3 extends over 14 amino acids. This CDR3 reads CAWMRLGHTDTQYF. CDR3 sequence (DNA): TGTGCCTGGATGCGTCTGGGACACACAGATACGCAGTATTTT.